The 25 T cell receptor beta chains below come from one sample, sequenced in a study of memory CD4+ T cells and cytomegalovirus serostatus. Method: immunoSEQ multiplex PCR; TCRdb's copy keeps in-frame clones and lacks some. The table lists roughly 45,000 clones, just under 80% of them singletons. Single viable CD3+CD4+CD8-CD45RO+ cells were sorted as the memory CD4+ T cells. Sequenced: memory CD4+ T cells from blood. These receptor sequences come from an adult in good health and CMV-seronegative.

This clone was counted a few times. The chain joins TRBV4-3 to TRBJ1-3, with D uncertain. The CDR3 covers 15 residues. V was pared by 0 bases and J by 0 bases, with 6 bases between. Germline lookup yields CDR1 LGHNA and CDR2 YSLEER. The CDR3 DNA follows: TGCGCCAGCAGCCAAGAACCGAACTCTGGAAACACCATATATTTT. This translates into CASSQEPNSGNTIYF.

This chain links TRBV5-4 with TRBJ1-4; D is perhaps TRBD1 (6 bases). Looked up from germline, CDR1 is SGHNT and CDR2 is YYREEE (reference sequence). V shed 4 bases and J shed 8 bases, with 18 bases lying between them. The length of the CDR3 is 15 residues. The CDR3 DNA follows: TGTGCCAGCAGCCGGGAGGGGGGGGCGGAAGAAAAACTGTTTTTT. Residues: CASSREGGAEEKLFF. The full variable domain, its missing parts supplied by reference TRBV5-4 and TRBJ1-4, is ETGVTQSPTHLIKTRGQQVTLRCSSQSGHNTVSWYQQALGQGPQFIFQYYREEENGRGNFPPRFSGLQFPNYSSELNVNALELDDSALYLCASSREGGAEEKLFFGSGTQLSVL.

This clone was counted once. The chain couples TRBV30 to TRBJ2-3; 8 bases are shared with TRBD1. Germline values: CDR1 GTSNPN, CDR2 SVGIG (reference sequence). The CDR3 spans 13 residues. V was clipped by 3 bases and J by 1 base; unmatched bases: 0. The CDR3 nucleotides read TGTGCCTGGAGGACAGGGGGCACAGATACGCAGTATTTT. This translates into CAWRTGGTDTQYF. Together with reference TRBV30 and TRBJ2-3, the CDR3 gives the full variable domain: SQTIHQWPATLVQPVGSPLSLECTVEGTSNPNLYWYRQAAGRGLQLLFYSVGIGQISSEVPQNLSASRPQDRQFILSSKKLLLSDSGFYLCAWRTGGTDTQYFGPGTRLTVL.

The chain recombines TRBV9 with TRBJ2-7; possible D gene TRBD2, 5 bases. Germline V gene lookup returns CDR1 SGDLS and CDR2 YYNGEE. The CDR3 covers 13 residues. Deletions cut 1 base from V and 6 bases from J, with 11 bases between. CDR3 in amino acids: CASSVSGMGEQYF. CDR3 DNA sequence: TGTGCCAGCAGCGTATCGGGGATGGGCGAGCAGTACTTC. Together with reference TRBV9 and TRBJ2-7, the CDR3 gives the full variable domain: DSGVTQTPKHLITATGQRVTLRCSPRSGDLSVYWYQQSLDQGLQFLIQYYNGEERAKGNILERFSAQQFPDLHSELNLSSLELGDSALYFCASSVSGMGEQYFGPGTRLTVT.

The chain carries TRBV5-4 and TRBJ2-5, with 7 bases identical to TRBD1. With V trimmed by 0 bases and J by 2 bases, 4 bases remained unmatched. The CDR3 is 15 residues long. Germline CDR1 is SGHNT and CDR2 is YYREEE (reference sequence). This CDR3 reads CASSLAGTVQETQYF. The CDR3 coding sequence is TGTGCCAGCAGCTTGGCCGGGACAGTTCAAGAGACCCAGTACTTC.

This clone was seen just once. CDR3 in amino acids: CASSQGDSRNTIYF. Here the CDR3 DNA reads TGCGCCAGCAGCCAAGGGGACAGCAGAAACACCATATATTTT. V and J are TRBV4-3 and TRBJ1-3; 7 nucleotides agree with TRBD1. The CDR3 loop spans 14 amino acids. V gave up 1 base and J gave up 5 bases; unmatched junction bases: 2. Germline V gene data show CDR1 as LGHNA and CDR2 as YSLEER.

This sequence joins TRBV7-9 and TRBJ1-2; no reliable D call. V was clipped by 5 bases and J by 8 bases, with 12 bases between them. Germline V lookup: CDR1 SEHNR, CDR2 FQNEAQ (reference sequence). The CDR3 sequence is 12 residues long. The CDR3 nucleotides read TGTGCCAGCAGCACCGGGGAGGTCGGCTACACCTTC. Protein product: CASSTGEVGYTF.

The chain employs TRBV7-6 and TRBJ2-2; TRBD2 agrees at 8 bases. With 7 bases clipped from V and 5 bases from J, the junction kept 9 bases outside the gene matches. This CDR3 comprises 15 residues. Germline V gene lookup returns CDR1 SGHVS and CDR2 FNYEAQ. The CDR3 DNA follows: TGTGCCAGCACCTACACCACGGGGGGGACCGGGGAGCTGTTTTTT. It is translated as CASTYTTGGTGELFF.

This clone was observed a single time. Here the CDR3 reads CASSESFDQPQHF. Written as DNA, the CDR3 is TGCGCCAGCAGTGAGTCGTTCGATCAGCCCCAGCATTTT. J is TRBJ1-5 and V is TRBV10-2; D gene unclear. The length of the CDR3 is 13 residues. With 0 bases removed from V and 5 bases from J, the gap between germline ends came to 5 bases. Per the germline V gene, CDR1 is WSHSY and CDR2 is SAAADI.

The CDR3, as DNA: TGTGCCAGCAGGGTCCGCGGGGGCGAGCAGTACTTC. Its protein product is CASRVRGGEQYF. The chain couples TRBV6-5 to TRBJ2-7; TRBD2 aligns across 7 bases. The CDR3 totals 12 residues. Per germline, CDR1 MNHEY and CDR2 SVGAGI. Trimming cost V 6 bases and J 6 bases; bases outside gene matches: 5.

This sequence joins TRBV10-3 and TRBJ1-1; 8 bases line up with TRBD1. The V segment lost 11 bases and the J segment 1 base; nucleotides outside the gene matches: 6. Germline assignment: CDR1 ENHRY and CDR2 SYGVKD. This CDR3 region has 13 residues. The CDR3 DNA follows: TGTGCCGCCCAGACAGGGGAGAACACTGAAGCTTTCTTT. This sequence encodes CAAQTGENTEAFF.

CDR3 residues: CASSPREKSGTEAFF. CDR3 DNA sequence: TGTGCCAGCAGCCCCAGGGAGAAGAGTGGCACTGAAGCTTTCTTT. The V gene is TRBV7-2, the J gene TRBJ1-1, with D tentatively TRBD1 (5 bases). This CDR3 has 15 amino acids. Trimming took 5 bases from V and 4 from J, leaving 17 bases between them. Germline V CDR1 and CDR2: SGHTA, FQGNSA.

Judged by abundance, this clone is medium-sized. The chain is built from TRBV20-1 and TRBJ1-1; D uncertain. Germline V gene data show CDR1 as DFQATT and CDR2 as SNEGSKA (reference sequence). The CDR3 spans 11 residues. V lost 4 bases, J lost 7 bases, and 10 bases lay in between. The CDR3 bases are TGCAGTGCTACGAAAACCAGTGAAGCTTTCTTT. As protein: CSATKTSEAFF.

The gene calls are TRBV28 and TRBJ2-7; possible D gene TRBD2, 5 bases. The V end was cut by 5 bases, the J end by 4 bases, with 18 bases between. The CDR3 loop spans 15 amino acids. Germline CDR1 and CDR2: MDHEN and SYDVKM. The CDR3 loop reads CASSPHTAGGYEQYF. In DNA form, the CDR3 reads TGTGCCAGCAGTCCACACACGGCGGGTGGGTACGAGCAGTACTTC. The full variable domain, with the rest looked up from reference TRBV28 and TRBJ2-7, is DVKVTQSSRYLVKRTGEKVFLECVQDMDHENMFWYRQDPGLGLRLIYFSYDVKMKEKGDIPEGYSVSREKKERFSLILESASTNQTSMYLCASSPHTAGGYEQYFGPGTRLTVT.

The chain links TRBV4-2 to TRBJ2-3; no clear D. CDR3 length: 15 residues. The V end was cut by 1 base, the J end by 1 base, with 9 bases between. CDR1 and CDR2 (germline): LGHNA, YNFKEQ. The CDR3 sequence is CASSQAMVGTDTQYF. CDR3 DNA sequence: TGTGCCAGCAGCCAAGCCATGGTGGGCACAGATACGCAGTATTTT.

This clone was counted between two and nine times. The chain couples TRBV29-1 to TRBJ2-3; 7 nucleotides agree with TRBD1. This CDR3 comprises 10 residues. CDR1 and CDR2 from the germline V gene are SQVTM and ANQGSEA. After removal of 5 bases from V and 13 bases from J, the junction contained 6 bases not matched to a gene. DNA for the CDR3: TGCAGCGTTAGTTCCGGGACAGAGTATTTT. It codes for CSVSSGTEYF.

The chain couples TRBV28 to TRBJ1-2; the match to TRBD1 covers 11 bases. The germline CDR1 and CDR2 sequences are MDHEN and SYDVKM. The CDR3 has 16 amino acids. With 5 bases clipped from V and 8 bases from J, the junction kept 13 bases outside the gene matches. The CDR3 sequence: CASSPSGPGTGGGYTF. In DNA form, the CDR3 reads TGTGCCAGCAGTCCTTCAGGGCCAGGGACAGGGGGAGGCTACACCTTC.

The chain has TRBV6-6 and TRBJ1-5; 10 bases are a match to TRBD1. This CDR3 has 14 amino acids. Germline-derived CDR1 and CDR2 are MNHNY and SVGAGI (reference sequence). J gave up 4 bases and V 6 bases, and 3 bases lay outside the gene matches. CDR3: CASRTGQGNQPQHF. As DNA, the CDR3 is TGTGCCAGCAGGACGGGACAGGGGAATCAGCCCCAGCATTTT.

The rearrangement links TRBV6-1 to TRBJ1-6, with a weak D call TRBD1 (5 bases). CDR3 length equals 14 residues. V was cut by 7 bases and J by 4 bases, with 11 bases left in between. CDR1 is MNHNS and CDR2 is SASEGT in the germline V gene. CDR3 residues: CASTPDSYNSPLHF. In nucleotides, the CDR3 is TGTGCCAGCACCCCTGACAGTTATAATTCACCCCTCCACTTT.

V and J are TRBV7-3 and TRBJ1-6, with 8 bases fitting TRBD1. The V and J ends lost 3 bases and 10 bases, in that order; junction bases with no gene match: 8. The CDR3 has 15 amino acids. Germline V gene data show CDR1 as SGHTA and CDR2 as FQGTGA. The CDR3 loop is CASSFTGTGGSPLHF. The DNA of the CDR3 is TGTGCCAGCAGCTTTACCGGGACAGGAGGATCACCCCTCCACTTT. Full variable domain (rest looked up from reference TRBV7-3 and TRBJ1-6): GAGVSQTPSNKVTEKGKYVELRCDPISGHTALYWYRQSLGQGPEFLIYFQGTGAADDSGLPNDRFFAVRPEGSVSTLKIQRTERGDSAVYLCASSFTGTGGSPLHFGNGTRLTVT.

The chain has TRBV5-1 and TRBJ1-2; D may be TRBD1 (6 bases). V was trimmed by 3 bases and J by 5 bases, leaving 17 bases between them. CDR1 and CDR2 (germline): SGHRS, YFSETQ. This CDR3 contains 15 residues. The CDR3 protein is CASSWGKGGEYGYTF. In DNA, the CDR3 is TGCGCCAGCAGCTGGGGGAAGGGGGGCGAGTATGGCTACACCTTC.

This clone was recorded once. V and J are TRBV27 and TRBJ2-7; the match to TRBD1 covers 8 bases. CDR3 size: 14 residues. J lost 2 bases, V lost 5 bases, and 5 bases had no gene match. Germline CDR1 MNHEY, CDR2 SMNVEV (reference sequence). CDR3 in DNA: TGTGCCAGCAGTGCGCGACAGGGGCCCTACGAGCAGTACTTC. Translation gives CASSARQGPYEQYF.

This chain links TRBV4-2 with TRBJ2-7; no clear D gene. The CDR3 has 16 amino acids. Trimming pared 1 base from V and 0 bases from J, leaving 13 bases between. The V gene's germline CDR1 is LGHNA and CDR2 YNFKEQ. The CDR3 here is CASSQALPESSYEQYF. The DNA of the CDR3 is TGTGCCAGCAGCCAAGCATTACCGGAGAGCTCCTACGAGCAGTACTTC.

The chain recombines TRBV6-1 with TRBJ2-3, with 9 bases lining up with TRBD2. The CDR3 is made up of 15 amino acids. Germline CDR1 reads MNHNS; CDR2 reads SASEGT. The J segment lost 1 base and the V segment lost 5 bases, leaving 4 bases of the junction unmatched. The CDR3 nucleotides are TGTGCCAGCAGTTTAGCGGGGGAAGGCACAGATACGCAGTATTTT. The encoded protein is CASSLAGEGTDTQYF.

This clone was detected only once. V gene TRBV7-3 combines with J gene TRBJ2-3, with 8 nucleotides matching TRBD2. The CDR3 contains 14 residues. Germline CDR1 and CDR2: SGHTA and FQGTGA. After removal of 5 bases from V and 6 bases from J, the junction contained 7 bases not matched to a gene. The DNA for the CDR3 is TGTGCCAGCAGCATCGGGACGGGGGGGGATACGCAGTATTTT. This sequence encodes CASSIGTGGDTQYF.